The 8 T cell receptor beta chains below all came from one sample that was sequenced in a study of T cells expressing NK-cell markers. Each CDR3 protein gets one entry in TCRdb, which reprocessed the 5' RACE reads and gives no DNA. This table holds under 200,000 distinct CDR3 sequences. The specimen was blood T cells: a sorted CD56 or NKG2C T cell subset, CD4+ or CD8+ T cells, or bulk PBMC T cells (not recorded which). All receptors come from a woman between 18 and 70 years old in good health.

CDR3 amino acids: CASSSLGTSGSIYEQYF. This sequence joins TRBV5-1 and TRBJ2-7; TCRdb indicates TRBD2, and absent DNA this call remains unverified. Germline CDR1 SGHRS, CDR2 YFSETQ. CDR3 size: 17 residues.

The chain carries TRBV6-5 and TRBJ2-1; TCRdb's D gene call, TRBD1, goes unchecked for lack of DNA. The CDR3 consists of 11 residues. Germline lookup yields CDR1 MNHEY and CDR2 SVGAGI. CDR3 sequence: CASRRGGEQFF.

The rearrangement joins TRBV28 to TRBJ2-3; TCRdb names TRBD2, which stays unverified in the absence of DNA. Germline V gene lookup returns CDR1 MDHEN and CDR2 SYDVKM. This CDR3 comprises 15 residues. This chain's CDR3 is CASSKGGRTTDTQYF.

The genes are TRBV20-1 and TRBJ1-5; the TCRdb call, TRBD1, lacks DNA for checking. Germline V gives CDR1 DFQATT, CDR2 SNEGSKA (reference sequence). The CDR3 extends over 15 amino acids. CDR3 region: CSADRDRGPGQPQHF.

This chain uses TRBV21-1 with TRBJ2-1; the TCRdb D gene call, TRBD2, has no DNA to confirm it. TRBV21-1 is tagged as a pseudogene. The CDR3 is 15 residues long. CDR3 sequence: CASSTPGLLPNEQFF.

The CDR3 protein is CASSLPAGGQETQYF. V and J are TRBV7-6 and TRBJ2-5; the D gene TCRdb calls, TRBD2, cannot be checked with no DNA. Germline V CDR1 and CDR2: SGHVS, FNYEAQ. This CDR3 region has 15 residues. Full variable domain (remainder filled in from reference TRBV7-6 and TRBJ2-5): GAGVSQSPRYKVTKRGQDVALRCDPISGHVSLYWYRQALGQGPEFLTYFNYEAQQDKSGLPNDRFSAERPEGSISTLTIQRTEQRDSAMYRCASSLPAGGQETQYFGPGTRLLVL.

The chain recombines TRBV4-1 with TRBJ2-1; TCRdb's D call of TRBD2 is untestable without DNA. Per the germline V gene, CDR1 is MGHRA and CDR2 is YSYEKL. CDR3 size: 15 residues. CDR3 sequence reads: CASSQRSGSIDEQFF.

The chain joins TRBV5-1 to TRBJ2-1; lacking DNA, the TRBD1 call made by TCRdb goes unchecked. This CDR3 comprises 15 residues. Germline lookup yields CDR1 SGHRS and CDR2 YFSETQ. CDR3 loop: CASSIIGGIGDEQFF.